This T cell receptor (beta chain) was sequenced for a study of cytomegalovirus exposure and HLA in healthy donors. CDR3 length: 13 residues. V was shortened by 3 bases and J by 1 base, with 7 bases between the two germline ends. The V gene's germline CDR1 is SGHRS and CDR2 YFSETQ. The PCR contained 60 Vbeta and 13 Jbeta primers. Measured with immunoSEQ multiplex PCR; TCRdb has only the in-frame clones, and not every one. The sample lists roughly 61,000 clones, roughly nine tenths occurring once. The source is a young man in good health and CMV-seropositive. The sequenced sample consisted of PBMCs. The chain employs TRBV5-1 and TRBJ2-5, with D possibly matching TRBD1 (6 bases). CDR3 protein: CASSWDTQETQYF. In nucleotides, the CDR3 is TGCGCCAGCAGCTGGGACACCCAAGAGACCCAGTACTTC.